These 24 T cell receptor beta chains were all obtained from the same sample, sequenced in a study of response to subunit inactivated influenza vaccine. Using its own MiXCR run on the RT-PCR reads, TCRdb lists one record per CDR3 protein. Here the sample spans a few hundred thousand distinct CDR3 sequences, around 7.7% being singletons. The input for sequencing was PBMCs from blood, taken about 23 months after vaccination. These receptors originate from a man between 50 and 69 years old who received an inactivated influenza vaccine.

This clonotype was detected only a few times. The gene calls are TRBV12-3 or TRBV12-4 and TRBJ2-3; no definite D call. The CDR3 loop spans 12 amino acids. Trimming took 8 bases from V and 6 from J, leaving 12 bases between them. CDR3 residues: CASGTILDTQYF. CDR3 bases: TGTGCCAGCGGCACAATATTGGATACGCAGTATTTT.

A few counts support this clonotype. The chain combines TRBV5-1 with TRBJ2-5; D is unresolved. CDR1 and CDR2 (germline): SGHRS, YFSETQ. V gave up 0 bases and J gave up 0 bases, with 12 bases separating them. The CDR3 consists of 16 residues. The CDR3 is CASSLAIRRYQETQYF. DNA of the CDR3: TGCGCCAGCAGCTTGGCTATCAGGCGATACCAAGAGACCCAGTACTTC. The full variable domain, in which reference TRBV5-1 and TRBJ2-5 provide the parts outside the CDR3, is KAGVTQTPRYLIKTRGQQVTLSCSPISGHRSVSWYQQTPGQGLQFLFEYFSETQRNKGNFPGRFSGRQFSNSRSEMNVSTLELGDSALYLCASSLAIRRYQETQYFGPGTRLLVL.

The chain couples TRBV10-3 to TRBJ2-1; 12 bases agree with TRBD2. The CDR3 is 18 residues long. CDR1 and CDR2 from the germline V gene are ENHRY and SYGVKD. The V gene end was trimmed by 3 bases and the J gene end by 0 bases; junction bases not matched to a gene: 6. CDR3 coding DNA: TGTGCCATCAGTGATTGGACTAGCGGGACTAGCTCCTACAATGAGCAGTTCTTC. Encoded protein: CAISDWTSGTSSYNEQFF.

Ten or more counts support this clonotype. The CDR3 spells CAISPGSTVYNEQFF. The CDR3 nucleotides are TGTGCCATCTCTCCGGGATCAACCGTATACAATGAGCAGTTCTTC. The chain uses TRBV10-3 and TRBJ2-1; tentative D call: TRBD2 (5 bases). Germline V gives CDR1 ENHRY, CDR2 SYGVKD. V lost 8 bases and J 4 bases, leaving 18 bases between the germline ends. This CDR3 has 15 amino acids.

This clonotype has a handful of counts. The chain employs TRBV5-1 and TRBJ2-5, with D tentatively TRBD1 or TRBD2 (6 bases each). Germline CDR1 is SGHRS and CDR2 is YFSETQ. The CDR3 extends over 15 amino acids. V shed 1 base and J shed 1 base, with 11 bases lying between them. The CDR3 DNA is TGCGCCAGCAGCTTGCCCGGGGGCCTCCAAGAGACCCAGTACTTC. Protein: CASSLPGGLQETQYF.

This clonotype showed up many times. The V and J genes are TRBV4-3 and TRBJ2-3; 8 bases match TRBD2. CDR3 size: 15 residues. Trimming at V came to 0 bases and at J to 4 bases, leaving 3 bases not matched to a gene. The germline V gene has CDR1 LGHNA and CDR2 YSLEER. CDR3 loop: CASSQDRGGADTQYF. Written as DNA, the CDR3 is TGCGCCAGCAGCCAAGATCGGGGGGGAGCAGATACGCAGTATTTT.

With regard to this clonotype: Given a much more abundant clone one base away, this may be a read error. V and J are TRBV2 and TRBJ2-2, with 8 bases identical to TRBD1. The CDR3 has 14 residues. The germline V gene has CDR1 SNHLY and CDR2 FYNNEI. The V segment lost 7 bases and the J segment 7 bases; nucleotides outside the gene matches: 8. The DNA of the CDR3 is TGTGCCAGCAAATCAGGGGGCGGGATCGGGGAGCTGTTTTTT. Its protein is CASKSGGGIGELFF.

This clonotype was detected a few times. The CDR3 here is CATSREYQDRGKYGYTF. CDR3 DNA sequence: TGTGCCACCAGCAGAGAATACCAGGACAGGGGGAAGTATGGCTACACCTTC. The chain has TRBV15 and TRBJ1-2, with 10 positions matching TRBD1. Germline CDR1 LNHNV, CDR2 YYDKDF (reference sequence). This CDR3 is built from 17 residues. V was clipped by 0 bases and J by 5 bases; unmatched bases: 9.

There are many counts of this clonotype. The chain employs TRBV10-2 and TRBJ2-1, with D hard to call. The CDR3 extends over 16 amino acids. The V end was cut by 0 bases, the J end by 6 bases, with 15 bases between. Germline loops: CDR1 WSHSY, CDR2 SAAADI. The CDR3 nucleotides are TGCGCCAGCAGTGAGTCGCCGGGTCGGTGGGGCAATGAGCAGTTCTTC. Its translation: CASSESPGRWGNEQFF.

This clonotype has at least ten counts. The chain has TRBV11-1 and TRBJ2-4; D is unresolved. This CDR3 is built from 18 residues. V lost 5 bases and J 0 bases, leaving 20 bases between the germline ends. Germline V gives CDR1 SGHAT, CDR2 FQDESV (reference sequence). The CDR3 region is CASSPGGQRNLAKNIQYF. The CDR3 nucleotides are TGTGCCAGCAGCCCGGGTGGCCAAAGGAATCTAGCCAAAAACATTCAGTACTTC.

This clonotype was found a few times. V and J are TRBV6-5 and TRBJ2-3; no reliable D call. This CDR3 comprises 12 residues. The V gene's germline CDR1 is MNHEY and CDR2 SVGAGI. Between the trimmed V and J ends, which lost 4 bases and 13 bases, there was a span of 15 bases. The CDR3 protein is CASSSQVRREYF. The CDR3 DNA reads TGTGCCAGCAGTTCTCAGGTTCGTCGCGAGTATTTT.

The rearrangement uses TRBV2 and TRBJ1-1; D perhaps matches TRBD1 (6 bases). V was clipped by 6 bases and J by 5 bases, with 13 bases between them. The CDR3 contains 13 residues. Germline loops: CDR1 SNHLY, CDR2 FYNNEI. This CDR3 reads CASSREQGTEAFF. DNA of the CDR3: TGTGCCAGCAGCAGAGAACAGGGAACTGAAGCTTTCTTT.

The sample holds a few counts of this clonotype. V and J are TRBV5-1 and TRBJ2-1, with TRBD2 matching 8 bases. Germline CDR1 and CDR2: SGHRS and YFSETQ. V was pared by 5 bases and J by 7 bases, with 11 bases of the junction left unmatched. This CDR3 has 15 amino acids. The CDR3 loop reads CASSRDAGGWNEQFF. CDR3 nucleotide sequence: TGCGCCAGCAGTCGAGACGCGGGGGGCTGGAATGAGCAGTTCTTC.

In its sample, this clonotype was seen a few times. The chain recombines TRBV7-2 with TRBJ2-2; a weak D match, TRBD2 (5 bases). V shed 5 bases and J shed 1 base, with 11 bases lying between them. Germline V gene sequence: CDR1 SGHTA, CDR2 FQGNSA. The CDR3 spans 15 residues. The CDR3 is CASSPGAVNTGELFF. DNA of the CDR3: TGTGCCAGCAGCCCAGGAGCGGTGAACACCGGGGAGCTGTTTTTT.

This clonotype was detected ten times or more. The chain couples TRBV7-9 to TRBJ1-2; 7 bases are shared with TRBD1. Unmatched junction bases numbered 4, after V lost 0 bases and J lost 3 bases. Germline-derived CDR1 and CDR2 are SEHNR and FQNEAQ (reference sequence). CDR3 length: 15 amino acids. The CDR3 region has the DNA TGTGCCAGCAGCTTAGCAGGGGGCGGCCACTATGGCTACACCTTC. Protein: CASSLAGGGHYGYTF.

This clonotype was detected a few times. The genes are TRBV14 and TRBJ1-3; 8 positions agree with TRBD1. Germline V gene data show CDR1 as SGHDN and CDR2 as FVKESK. This CDR3 is 15 amino acids long. V gave up 1 base and J gave up 4 bases; unmatched junction bases: 3. Written as DNA, the CDR3 is TGTGCCAGCAGCCAAGGCAGGGGGCCGGGAAACACCATATATTTT. It specifies CASSQGRGPGNTIYF.

This clonotype was seen a few times. The chain recombines TRBV24-1 with TRBJ2-1; TRBD1 matches 10 bases. The CDR3 covers 15 residues. Germline CDR1 is KGHDR and CDR2 is SFDVKD. V shed 10 bases and J 2 bases; nucleotides not matched to a gene: 7. Here the CDR3 DNA reads TGTGCCACTCGCTCCGGGACAGGGGCCTACAATGAGCAGTTCTTC. As protein: CATRSGTGAYNEQFF.

The table lists this clonotype with many counts. This sequence joins TRBV12-3 or TRBV12-4 and TRBJ1-3; D call uncertain. V lost 2 bases and J 1 base, leaving 9 bases between the germline ends. There are 15 residues in the CDR3. In DNA form, the CDR3 reads TGTGCCAGCAGTTTATTGTCCGATTCTGGAAACACCATATATTTT. As protein: CASSLLSDSGNTIYF.

The chain has TRBV9 and TRBJ1-3; 8 nucleotides agree with TRBD1. Trimming cost V 4 bases and J 2 bases; bases outside gene matches: 17. Germline CDR1 SGDLS, CDR2 YYNGEE. This CDR3 contains 19 residues. The CDR3 region has the DNA TGTGCCAGCAGCCCCCTAGGGGGTGCAGGGGGCATCGCTGGAAACACCATATATTTT. Translating it yields CASSPLGGAGGIAGNTIYF.

V is TRBV11-1 and J is TRBJ2-7; D gene unclear. V was shortened by 5 bases and J by 3 bases, with 14 bases between the two germline ends. Germline assignment: CDR1 SGHAT and CDR2 FQDESV (reference sequence). This CDR3 comprises 14 residues. The CDR3 loop reads CASSQPPLGYEQYF. The CDR3 nucleotides are TGTGCCAGCAGCCAACCCCCGTTGGGCTACGAGCAGTACTTC.

This clonotype showed up just a few times. The chain combines TRBV10-1 with TRBJ2-3, with D perhaps TRBD2 (6 bases). V was clipped by 5 bases and J by 4 bases, with 22 bases between them. Germline V CDR1 and CDR2: WNHNN, SYGVQD (reference sequence). This CDR3 spans 17 amino acids. The CDR3 DNA reads TGCGCCAGCAGTATGGGAAACTACCGCCCGGGGGCAGATACGCAGTATTTT. Its protein is CASSMGNYRPGADTQYF.

This clonotype appeared a few times. The V call is TRBV20-1, the J call TRBJ2-7; D possibly corresponds to TRBD2 (6 bases). V lost 6 bases, J lost 3 bases, and 15 bases lay in between. From germline, CDR1 is DFQATT and CDR2 SNEGSKA (reference sequence). The CDR3 has 13 residues. For the CDR3, the DNA is TGCAGTGCCTTGCCTAGCGCTTACTACGAGCAGTACTTC. Its protein is CSALPSAYYEQYF.

This clonotype came up a few times. The genes are TRBV3-1 and TRBJ1-1; possibly TRBD1 for D (5 bases). The CDR3 runs 20 residues. The germline V gene has CDR1 LGHDT and CDR2 YNNKEL (reference sequence). Trimming shortened V by 0 bases and J by 5 bases, and 28 bases separated the two germline ends. The CDR3 coding sequence is TGTGCCAGCAGCCAAGATGCCCCGGAAGCCCGGGGGACGGCCAGAACTGAAGCTTTCTTT. It is translated as CASSQDAPEARGTARTEAFF. Using reference TRBV3-1 and TRBJ1-1 for the parts outside the CDR3, the full variable domain is DTAVSQTPKYLVTQMGNDKSIKCEQNLGHDTMYWYKQDSKKFLKIMFSYNNKELIINETVPNRFSPKSPDKAHLNLHINSLELGDSAVYFCASSQDAPEARGTARTEAFFGQGTRLTVV.

This clonotype was detected only a few times. This rearrangement joins TRBV12-3 or TRBV12-4 to TRBJ1-1, with 10 bases matching TRBD1. V lost 5 bases to trimming and J lost 1 base; unmatched junction nucleotides: 7. This CDR3 contains 16 residues. Here the CDR3 reads CASSIDRGRWNTEAFF. DNA for the CDR3: TGTGCCAGCAGTATCGACAGGGGGCGATGGAACACTGAAGCTTTCTTT.